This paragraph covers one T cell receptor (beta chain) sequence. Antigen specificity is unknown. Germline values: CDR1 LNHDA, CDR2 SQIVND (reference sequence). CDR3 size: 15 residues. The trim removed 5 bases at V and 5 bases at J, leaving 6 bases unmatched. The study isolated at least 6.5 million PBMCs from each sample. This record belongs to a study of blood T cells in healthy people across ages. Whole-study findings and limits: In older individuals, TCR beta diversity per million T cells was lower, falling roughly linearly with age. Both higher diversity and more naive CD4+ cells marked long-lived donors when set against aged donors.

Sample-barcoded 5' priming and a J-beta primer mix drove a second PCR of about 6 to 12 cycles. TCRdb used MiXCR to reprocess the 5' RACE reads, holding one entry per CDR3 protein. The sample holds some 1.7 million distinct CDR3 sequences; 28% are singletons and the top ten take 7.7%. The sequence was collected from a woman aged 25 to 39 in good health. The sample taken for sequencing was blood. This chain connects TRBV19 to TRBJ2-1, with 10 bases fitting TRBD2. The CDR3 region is CASSSPSGGNNEQFF. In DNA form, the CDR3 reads TGTGCCAGTAGTTCGCCTAGCGGGGGCAACAATGAGCAGTTCTTC.